This TCR beta chain was retrieved from a study of blood T cell repertoires in COVID-19. Study-wide context: From the United States, Italy and Spain came samples of acute and convalescent COVID-19.

Sequencing used immunoSEQ multiplex PCR; TCRdb keeps in-frame clones, though not all of them. Seen here are under 200,000 clones, about 81% observed once, and the top ten hold approximately 15%. This CDR3 spans 15 amino acids. Trimming took off 0 bases at V and 4 bases at J, with 12 bases between the two ends. Germline CDR1 is LNHNV and CDR2 is YYDKDF (reference sequence). The chain employs TRBV15 and TRBJ1-2, with D maybe TRBD1 (6 bases). Sequencing used peripheral blood. The sequence was obtained from a man between 25 and 39 years old with active or convalescent COVID-19. Written as DNA, the CDR3 is TGTGCCACCAGCAGAGACGGGGGGCCGAGCTATGGCTACACCTTC. Translating gives CATSRDGGPSYGYTF.